The clone carrying this T cell receptor beta chain was found once. The antigen is unknown. A 1 in 200,000 to 1 in 1 million T cell depth was the sequencing target. Libraries were prepared by immunoSEQ multiplex PCR; TCRdb keeps only in-frame clonotypes and omits some of them. There are about 130,000 clones in the sample; about four fifths occur only once, and roughly 13% lies in the top ten. The data were taken from a study of cytotoxic CD8 clonotypes in ibrutinib-treated CLL. Study results and caveats: Treatment left the uncommon public clonotypes either contracted or stable in frequency.

This CDR3 spans 14 amino acids. Germline CDR1 is GTSNPN and CDR2 is SVGIG (reference sequence). Trimming removed 1 base from V and 1 base from J; junction bases left unmatched: 1. This chain joins TRBV30 and TRBJ1-5, with 7 bases that match TRBD1. Source: PBMCs, taken after 12 months of ibrutinib treatment. This receptor was obtained from a human donor with chronic lymphocytic leukemia. As DNA, the CDR3 is TGTGCCTGGAGTGGGGACAGCAGCAATCAGCCCCAGCATTTT. Residues: CAWSGDSSNQPQHF.